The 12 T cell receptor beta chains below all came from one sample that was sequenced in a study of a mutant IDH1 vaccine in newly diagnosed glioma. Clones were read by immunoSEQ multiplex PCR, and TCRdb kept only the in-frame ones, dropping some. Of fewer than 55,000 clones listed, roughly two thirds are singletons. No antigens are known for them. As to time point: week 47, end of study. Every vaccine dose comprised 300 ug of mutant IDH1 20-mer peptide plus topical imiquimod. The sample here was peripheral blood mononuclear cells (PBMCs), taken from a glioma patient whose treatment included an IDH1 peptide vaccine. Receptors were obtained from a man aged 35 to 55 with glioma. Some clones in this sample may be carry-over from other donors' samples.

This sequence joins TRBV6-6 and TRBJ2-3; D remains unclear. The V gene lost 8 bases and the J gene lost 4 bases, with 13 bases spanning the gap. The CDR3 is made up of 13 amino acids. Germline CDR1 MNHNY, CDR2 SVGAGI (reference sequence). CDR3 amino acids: CASGQGWADTQYF. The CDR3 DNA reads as TGTGCCAGCGGCCAAGGGTGGGCAGATACGCAGTATTTT.

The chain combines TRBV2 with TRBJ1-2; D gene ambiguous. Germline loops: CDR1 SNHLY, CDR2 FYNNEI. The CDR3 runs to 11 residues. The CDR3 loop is CVISSGYGYTF. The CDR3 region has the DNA TGTGTTATTAGCTCAGGCTATGGCTACACCTTC.

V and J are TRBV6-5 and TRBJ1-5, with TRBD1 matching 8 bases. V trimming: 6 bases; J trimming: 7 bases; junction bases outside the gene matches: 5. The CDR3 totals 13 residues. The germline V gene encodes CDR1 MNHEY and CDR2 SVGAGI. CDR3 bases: TGTGCCAGCAGGGGACAGGACGGGCAGCCCCAGCATTTT. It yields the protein CASRGQDGQPQHF.

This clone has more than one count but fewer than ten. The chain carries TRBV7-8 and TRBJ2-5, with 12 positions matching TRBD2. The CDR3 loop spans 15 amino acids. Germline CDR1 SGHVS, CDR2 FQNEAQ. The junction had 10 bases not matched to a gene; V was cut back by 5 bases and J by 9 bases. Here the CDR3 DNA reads TGTGCCAGCAGCCGGAGACTAGCGGGGGCCGGGGCCCAGTACTTC. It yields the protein CASSRRLAGAGAQYF.

The CDR3 reads CASSPLTGELFF. CDR3 nucleotides: TGTGCCAGCTCACCGCTTACCGGGGAGCTGTTTTTT. This chain connects TRBV18 to TRBJ2-2; D not resolved. This CDR3 has 12 residues. V lost 3 bases and J 5 bases, leaving 4 bases between the germline ends. The germline CDR1 and CDR2 sequences are KGHSH and LQKENI.

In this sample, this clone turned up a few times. The CDR3, as DNA: TGTGCCAGCAGCTTCTTGGGGGCCTTCACCGGGGAGCTGTTTTTT. This translates into CASSFLGAFTGELFF. The gene calls are TRBV7-9 and TRBJ2-2; D perhaps matches TRBD1 (6 bases). Trimming took off 3 bases at V and 4 bases at J, with 12 bases between the two ends. CDR3 length: 15 amino acids. Germline CDR1 and CDR2: SEHNR and FQNEAQ (reference sequence).

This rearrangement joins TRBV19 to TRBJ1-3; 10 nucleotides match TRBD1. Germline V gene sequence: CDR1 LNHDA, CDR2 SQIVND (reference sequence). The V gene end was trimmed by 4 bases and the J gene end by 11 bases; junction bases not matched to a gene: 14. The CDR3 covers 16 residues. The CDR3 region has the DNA TGTGCCAGTAGTAGGGGACAGGGGAGTGCTTCCGGATCCATATATTTT. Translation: CASSRGQGSASGSIYF. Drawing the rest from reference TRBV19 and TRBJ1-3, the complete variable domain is DGGITQSPKYLFRKEGQNVTLSCEQNLNHDAMYWYRQDPGQGLRLIYYSQIVNDFQKGDIAEGYSVSREKKESFPLTVTSAQKNPTAFYLCASSRGQGSASGSIYFGEGSWLTVV.

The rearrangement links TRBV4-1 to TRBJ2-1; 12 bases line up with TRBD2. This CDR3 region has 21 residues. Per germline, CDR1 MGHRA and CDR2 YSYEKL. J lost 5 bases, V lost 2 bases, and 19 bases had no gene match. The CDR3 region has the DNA TGCGCCAGCAGCCAAACCCGGCACAGGGGGCAACTAGCGGGGGGAAACAATGAGCAGTTCTTC. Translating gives CASSQTRHRGQLAGGNNEQFF.

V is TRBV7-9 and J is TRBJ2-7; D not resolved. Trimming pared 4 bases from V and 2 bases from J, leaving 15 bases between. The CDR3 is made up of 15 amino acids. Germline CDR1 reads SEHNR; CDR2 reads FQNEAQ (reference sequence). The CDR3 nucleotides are TGTGCCAGCAGCTCACCCCGACACAGCCCCTACGAGCAGTACTTC. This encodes CASSSPRHSPYEQYF. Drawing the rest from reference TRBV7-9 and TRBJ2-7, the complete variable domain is DTGVSQNPRHKITKRGQNVTFRCDPISEHNRLYWYRQTLGQGPEFLTYFQNEAQLEKSRLLSDRFSAERPKGSFSTLEIQRTEQGDSAMYLCASSSPRHSPYEQYFGPGTRLTVT.

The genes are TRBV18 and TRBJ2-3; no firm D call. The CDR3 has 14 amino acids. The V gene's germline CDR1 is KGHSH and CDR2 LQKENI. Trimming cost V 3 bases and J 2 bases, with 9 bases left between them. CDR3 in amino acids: CASSPRSHTDTQYF. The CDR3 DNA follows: TGTGCCAGCTCACCCAGGAGCCACACAGATACGCAGTATTTT.

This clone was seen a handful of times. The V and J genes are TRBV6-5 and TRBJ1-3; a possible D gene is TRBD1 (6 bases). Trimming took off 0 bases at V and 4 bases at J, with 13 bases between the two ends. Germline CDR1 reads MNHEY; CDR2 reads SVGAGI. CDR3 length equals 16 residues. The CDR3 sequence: CASSYSSGAQGNTIYF. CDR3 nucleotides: TGTGCCAGCAGTTACTCGTCGGGGGCGCAGGGAAACACCATATATTTT.

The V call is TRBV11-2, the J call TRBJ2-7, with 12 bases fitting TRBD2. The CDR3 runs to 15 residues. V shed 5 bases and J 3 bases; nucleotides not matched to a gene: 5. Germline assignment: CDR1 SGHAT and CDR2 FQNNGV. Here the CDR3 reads CASSATSGGGYEQYF. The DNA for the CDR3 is TGTGCCAGCAGCGCGACTAGCGGGGGAGGCTACGAGCAGTACTTC.